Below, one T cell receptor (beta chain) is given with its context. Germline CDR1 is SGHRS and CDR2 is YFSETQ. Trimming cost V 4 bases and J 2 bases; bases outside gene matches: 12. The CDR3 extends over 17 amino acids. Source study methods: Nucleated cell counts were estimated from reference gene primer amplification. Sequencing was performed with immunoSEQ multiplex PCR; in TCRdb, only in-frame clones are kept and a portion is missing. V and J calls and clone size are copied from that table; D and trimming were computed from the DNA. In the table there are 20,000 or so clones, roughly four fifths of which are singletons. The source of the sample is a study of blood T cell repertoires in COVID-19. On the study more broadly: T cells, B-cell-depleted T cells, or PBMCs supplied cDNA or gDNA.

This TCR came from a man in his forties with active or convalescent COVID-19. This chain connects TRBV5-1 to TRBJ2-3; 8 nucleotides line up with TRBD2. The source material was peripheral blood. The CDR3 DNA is TGCGCCAGCAGCCCGGGAGGGGGGGGGCCGAACACAGATACGCAGTATTTT. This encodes CASSPGGGGPNTDTQYF.